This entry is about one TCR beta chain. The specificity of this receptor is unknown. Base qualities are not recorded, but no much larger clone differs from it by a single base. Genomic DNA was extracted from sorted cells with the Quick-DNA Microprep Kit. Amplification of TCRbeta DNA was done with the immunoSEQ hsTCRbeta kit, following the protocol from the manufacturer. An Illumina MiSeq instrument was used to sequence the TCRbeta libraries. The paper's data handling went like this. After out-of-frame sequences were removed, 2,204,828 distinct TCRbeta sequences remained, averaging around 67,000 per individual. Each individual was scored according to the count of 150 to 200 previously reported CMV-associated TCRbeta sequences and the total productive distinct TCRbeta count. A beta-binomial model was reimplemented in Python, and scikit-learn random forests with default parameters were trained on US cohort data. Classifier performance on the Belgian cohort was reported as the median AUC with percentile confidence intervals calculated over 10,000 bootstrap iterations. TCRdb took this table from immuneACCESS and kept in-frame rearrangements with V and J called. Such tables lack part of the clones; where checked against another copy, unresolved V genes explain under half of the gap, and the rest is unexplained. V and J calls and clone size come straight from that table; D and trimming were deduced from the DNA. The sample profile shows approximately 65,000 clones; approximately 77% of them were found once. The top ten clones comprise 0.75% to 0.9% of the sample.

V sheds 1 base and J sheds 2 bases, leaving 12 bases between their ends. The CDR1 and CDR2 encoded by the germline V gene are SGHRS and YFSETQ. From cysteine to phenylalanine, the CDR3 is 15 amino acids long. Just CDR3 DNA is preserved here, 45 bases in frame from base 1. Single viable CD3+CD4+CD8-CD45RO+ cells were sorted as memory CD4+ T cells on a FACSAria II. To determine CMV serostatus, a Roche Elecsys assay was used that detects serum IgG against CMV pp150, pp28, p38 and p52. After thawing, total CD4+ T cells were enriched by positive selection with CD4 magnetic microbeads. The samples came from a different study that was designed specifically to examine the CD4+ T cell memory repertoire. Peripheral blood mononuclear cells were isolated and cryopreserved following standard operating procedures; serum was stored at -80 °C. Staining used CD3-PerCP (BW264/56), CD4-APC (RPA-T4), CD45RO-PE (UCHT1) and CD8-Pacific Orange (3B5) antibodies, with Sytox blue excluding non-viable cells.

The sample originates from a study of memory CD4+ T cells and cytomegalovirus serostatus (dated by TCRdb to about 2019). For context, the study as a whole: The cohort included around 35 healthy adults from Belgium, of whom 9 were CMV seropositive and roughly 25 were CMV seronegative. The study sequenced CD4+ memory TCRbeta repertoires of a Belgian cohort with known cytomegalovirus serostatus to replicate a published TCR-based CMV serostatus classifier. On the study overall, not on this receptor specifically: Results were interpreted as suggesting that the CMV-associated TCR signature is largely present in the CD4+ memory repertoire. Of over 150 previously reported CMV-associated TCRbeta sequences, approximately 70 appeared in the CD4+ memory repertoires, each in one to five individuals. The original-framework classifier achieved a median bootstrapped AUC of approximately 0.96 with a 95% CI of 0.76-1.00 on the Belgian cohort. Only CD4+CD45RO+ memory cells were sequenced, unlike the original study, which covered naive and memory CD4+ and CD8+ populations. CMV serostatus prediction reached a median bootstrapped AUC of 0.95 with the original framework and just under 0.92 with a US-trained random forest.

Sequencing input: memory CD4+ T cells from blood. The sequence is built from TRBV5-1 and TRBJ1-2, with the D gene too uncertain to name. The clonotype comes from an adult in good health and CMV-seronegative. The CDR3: CASSLTAGGNYGYTF. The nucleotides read TGCGCCAGCAGCTTGACGGCGGGTGGGAACTATGGCTACACCTTC.